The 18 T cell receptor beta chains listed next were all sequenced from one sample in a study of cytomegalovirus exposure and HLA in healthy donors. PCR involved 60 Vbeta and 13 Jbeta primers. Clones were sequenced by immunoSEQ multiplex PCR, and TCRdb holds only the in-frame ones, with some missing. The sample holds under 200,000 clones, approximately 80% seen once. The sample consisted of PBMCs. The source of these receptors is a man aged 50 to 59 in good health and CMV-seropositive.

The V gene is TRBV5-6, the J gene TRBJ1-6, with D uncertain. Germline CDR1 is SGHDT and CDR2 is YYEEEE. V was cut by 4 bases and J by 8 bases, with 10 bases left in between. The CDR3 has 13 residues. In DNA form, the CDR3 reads TGTGCCAGCAGCCGGCAGGTTGATTCACCCCTCCACTTT. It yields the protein CASSRQVDSPLHF.

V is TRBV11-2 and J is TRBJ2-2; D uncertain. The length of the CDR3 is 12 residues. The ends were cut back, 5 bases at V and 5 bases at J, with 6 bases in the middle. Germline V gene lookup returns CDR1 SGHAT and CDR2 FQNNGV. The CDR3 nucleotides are TGTGCCAGCAGCCTCGGGACCGGGGAGCTGTTTTTT. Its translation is CASSLGTGELFF.

In DNA, the CDR3 is TGTGCCAGCAGCTTAGTAGCCGGGACAGGGTTTAACTATGGCTACACCTTC. It translates to CASSLVAGTGFNYGYTF. The genes are TRBV7-6 and TRBJ1-2; 9 positions agree with TRBD1. CDR1 SGHVS and CDR2 FNYEAQ come from the germline V gene. The CDR3 has 17 residues. V lost 1 base and J lost 1; bases outside the gene matches: 7.

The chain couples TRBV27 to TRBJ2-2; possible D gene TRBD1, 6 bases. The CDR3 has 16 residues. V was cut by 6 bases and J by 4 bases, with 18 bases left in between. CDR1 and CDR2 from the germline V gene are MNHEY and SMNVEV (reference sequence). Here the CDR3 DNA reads TGTGCCAGCAGAAGGTCTTTGGGGGCGAGCACCGGGGAGCTGTTTTTT. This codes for CASRRSLGASTGELFF.

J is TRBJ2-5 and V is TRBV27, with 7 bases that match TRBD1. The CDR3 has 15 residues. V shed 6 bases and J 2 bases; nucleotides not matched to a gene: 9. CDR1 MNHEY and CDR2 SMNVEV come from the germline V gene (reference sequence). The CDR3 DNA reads TGTGCCAGCAGCCTAACTCGACAGGGACAAGAGACCCAGTACTTC. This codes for CASSLTRQGQETQYF.

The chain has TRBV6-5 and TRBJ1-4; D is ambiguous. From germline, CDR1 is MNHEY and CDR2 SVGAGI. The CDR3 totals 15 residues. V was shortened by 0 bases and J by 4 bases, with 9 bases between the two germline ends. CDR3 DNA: TGTGCCAGCAGTTACTCGAGCGTACGTAATGAAAAACTGTTTTTT. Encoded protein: CASSYSSVRNEKLFF.

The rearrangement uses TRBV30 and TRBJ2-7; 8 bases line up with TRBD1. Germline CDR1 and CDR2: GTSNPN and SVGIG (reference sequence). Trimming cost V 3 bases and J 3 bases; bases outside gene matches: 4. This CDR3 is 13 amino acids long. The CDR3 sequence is CAWSRTGYYEQYV. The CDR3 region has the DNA TGTGCCTGGAGCCGGACAGGGTACTACGAGCAGTACGTC.

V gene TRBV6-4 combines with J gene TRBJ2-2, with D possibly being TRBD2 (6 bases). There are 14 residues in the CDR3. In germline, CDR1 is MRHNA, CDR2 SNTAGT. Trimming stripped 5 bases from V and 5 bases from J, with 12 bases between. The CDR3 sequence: CASSTLGGTGELFF. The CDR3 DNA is TGTGCCAGCAGTACCCTCGGAGGGACCGGGGAGCTGTTTTTT.

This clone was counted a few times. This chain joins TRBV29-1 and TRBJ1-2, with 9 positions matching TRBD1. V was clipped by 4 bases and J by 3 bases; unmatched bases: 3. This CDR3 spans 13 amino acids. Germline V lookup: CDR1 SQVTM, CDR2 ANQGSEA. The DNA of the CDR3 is TGCAGCGTTGCTGGGGACAGGGACTATGGCTACACCTTC. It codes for CSVAGDRDYGYTF.

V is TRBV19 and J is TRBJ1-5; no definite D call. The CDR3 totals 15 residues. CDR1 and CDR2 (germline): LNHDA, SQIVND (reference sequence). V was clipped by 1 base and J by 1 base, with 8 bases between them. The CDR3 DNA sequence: TGTGCCAGTAGTATAGTGTACAGAAGCAATCAGCCCCAGCATTTT. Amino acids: CASSIVYRSNQPQHF.

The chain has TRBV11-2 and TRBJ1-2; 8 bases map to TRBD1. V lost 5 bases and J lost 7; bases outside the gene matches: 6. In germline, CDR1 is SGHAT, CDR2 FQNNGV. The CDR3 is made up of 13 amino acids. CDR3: CASSPGTGGGYTF. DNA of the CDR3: TGTGCCAGCAGCCCTGGGACAGGCGGTGGCTACACCTTC.

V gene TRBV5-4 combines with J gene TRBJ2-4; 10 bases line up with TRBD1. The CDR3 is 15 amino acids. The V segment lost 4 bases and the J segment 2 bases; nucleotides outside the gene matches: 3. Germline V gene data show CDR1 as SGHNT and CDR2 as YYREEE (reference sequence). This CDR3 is CASSPTGGSKNIQYF. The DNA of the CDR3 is TGTGCCAGCAGCCCGACAGGGGGCTCCAAAAACATTCAGTACTTC.

The CDR3 region is CSVEGMGTGLYNEQFF. The CDR3 DNA sequence: TGCAGCGTTGAGGGTATGGGGACAGGGCTCTACAATGAGCAGTTCTTC. This chain uses TRBV29-1 with TRBJ2-1, with 9 bases aligning to TRBD1. The V and J ends lost 3 bases and 3 bases, in that order; junction bases with no gene match: 9. The CDR3 loop spans 16 amino acids. Germline V CDR1 and CDR2: SQVTM, ANQGSEA.

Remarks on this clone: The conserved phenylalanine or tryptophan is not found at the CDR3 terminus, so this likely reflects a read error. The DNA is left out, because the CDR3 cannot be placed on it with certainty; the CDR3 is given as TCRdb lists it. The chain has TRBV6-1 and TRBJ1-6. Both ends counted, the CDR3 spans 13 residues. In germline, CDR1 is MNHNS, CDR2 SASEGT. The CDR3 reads CASSEIPLDPRRV.

For the CDR3, the DNA is TGCGCCAGCAGCTCAGGGGTTCCCACCCAAGAGACCCAGTACTTC. The encoded protein is CASSSGVPTQETQYF. The chain joins TRBV5-1 to TRBJ2-5; TRBD1 is a possible D gene (6 bases). The germline CDR1 and CDR2 sequences are SGHRS and YFSETQ. The CDR3 is 15 residues long. The V end lost 3 bases, the J end lost 1 base, and 13 bases lay between the germline ends.

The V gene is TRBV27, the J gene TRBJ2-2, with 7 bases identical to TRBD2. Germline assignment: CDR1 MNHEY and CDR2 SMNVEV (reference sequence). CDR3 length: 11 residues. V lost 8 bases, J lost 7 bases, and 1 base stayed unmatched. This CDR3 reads CASWGGGELFF. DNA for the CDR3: TGTGCCAGCTGGGGGGGCGGGGAGCTGTTTTTT.

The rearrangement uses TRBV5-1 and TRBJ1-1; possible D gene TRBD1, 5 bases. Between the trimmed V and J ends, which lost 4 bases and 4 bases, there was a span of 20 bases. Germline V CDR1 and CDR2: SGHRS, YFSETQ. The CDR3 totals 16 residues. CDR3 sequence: CASSRATVQGGTEAFF. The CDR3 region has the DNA TGCGCCAGCAGCCGGGCAACGGTTCAGGGAGGCACTGAAGCTTTCTTT.

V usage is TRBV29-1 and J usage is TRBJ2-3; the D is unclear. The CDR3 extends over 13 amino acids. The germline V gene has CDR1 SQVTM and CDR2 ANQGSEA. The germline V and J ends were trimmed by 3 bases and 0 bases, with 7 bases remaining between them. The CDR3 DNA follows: TGCAGCGTTGAGGCACAGAGCACAGATACGCAGTATTTT. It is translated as CSVEAQSTDTQYF.